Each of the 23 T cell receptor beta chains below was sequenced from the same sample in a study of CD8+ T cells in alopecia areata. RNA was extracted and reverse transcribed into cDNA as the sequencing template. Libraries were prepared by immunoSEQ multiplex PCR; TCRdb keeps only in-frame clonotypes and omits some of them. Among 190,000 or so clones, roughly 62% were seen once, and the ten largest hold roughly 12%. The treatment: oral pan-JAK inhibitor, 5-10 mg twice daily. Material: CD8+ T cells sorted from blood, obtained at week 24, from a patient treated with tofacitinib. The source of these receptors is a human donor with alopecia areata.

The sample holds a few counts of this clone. CDR3 coding DNA: TGCGCCAGCAGTGAGGGGGGACGGCAAAACATTCAGTACTTC. This encodes CASSEGGRQNIQYF. The chain is built from TRBV10-2 and TRBJ2-4, with D perhaps being TRBD1 or TRBD2 (5 bases each). CDR1 is WSHSY, CDR2 SAAADI, per germline. Trimming shortened V by 2 bases and J by 5 bases, and 10 bases separated the two germline ends. The CDR3 is 14 amino acids.

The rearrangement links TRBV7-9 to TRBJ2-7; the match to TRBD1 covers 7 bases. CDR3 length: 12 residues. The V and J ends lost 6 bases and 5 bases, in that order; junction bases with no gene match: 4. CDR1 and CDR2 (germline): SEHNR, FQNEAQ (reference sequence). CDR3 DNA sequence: TGTGCCAGCAGACCTGACAGGGACGAGCAGTACTTC. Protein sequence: CASRPDRDEQYF.

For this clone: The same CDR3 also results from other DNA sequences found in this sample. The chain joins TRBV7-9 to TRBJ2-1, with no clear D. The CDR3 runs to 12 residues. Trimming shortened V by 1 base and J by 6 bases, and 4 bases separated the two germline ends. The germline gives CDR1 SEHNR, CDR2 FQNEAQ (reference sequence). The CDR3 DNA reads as TGTGCCAGCAGCTTAGGCTCCAATGAGCAGTTCTTC. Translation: CASSLGSNEQFF.

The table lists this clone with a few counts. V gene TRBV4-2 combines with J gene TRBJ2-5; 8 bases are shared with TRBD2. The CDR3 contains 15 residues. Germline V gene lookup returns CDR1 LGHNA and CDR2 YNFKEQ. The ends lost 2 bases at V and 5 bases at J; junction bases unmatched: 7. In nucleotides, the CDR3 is TGTGCCAGCAGCCAAAGCGGGGGCACCGCCGAGACCCAGTACTTC. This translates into CASSQSGGTAETQYF.

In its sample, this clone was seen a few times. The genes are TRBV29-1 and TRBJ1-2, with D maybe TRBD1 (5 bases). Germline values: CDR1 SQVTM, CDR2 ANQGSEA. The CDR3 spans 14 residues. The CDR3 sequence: CSGSDSLGDYGYTF. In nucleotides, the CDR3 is TGCAGTGGAAGTGACTCTCTAGGGGACTATGGCTACACCTTC.

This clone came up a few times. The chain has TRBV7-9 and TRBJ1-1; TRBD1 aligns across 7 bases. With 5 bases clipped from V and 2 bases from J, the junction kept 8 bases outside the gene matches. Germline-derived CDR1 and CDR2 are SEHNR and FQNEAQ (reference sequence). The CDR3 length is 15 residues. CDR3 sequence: CASSTSTGFNTEAFF. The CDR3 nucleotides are TGTGCCAGCAGCACGTCGACAGGGTTCAACACTGAAGCTTTCTTT.

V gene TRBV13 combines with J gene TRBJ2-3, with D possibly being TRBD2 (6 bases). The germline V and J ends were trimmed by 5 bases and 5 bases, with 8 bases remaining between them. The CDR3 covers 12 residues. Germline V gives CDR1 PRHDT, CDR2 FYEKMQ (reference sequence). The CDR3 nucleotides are TGTGCCAGCAGCGGGGGGAGAGATACGCAGTATTTT. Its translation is CASSGGRDTQYF.

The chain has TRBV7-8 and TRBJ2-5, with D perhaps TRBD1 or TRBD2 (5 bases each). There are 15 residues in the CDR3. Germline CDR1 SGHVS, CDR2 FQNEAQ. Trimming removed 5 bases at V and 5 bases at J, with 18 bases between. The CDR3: CASSNSGGVEETQYF. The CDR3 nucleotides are TGTGCCAGCAGCAATAGTGGGGGAGTGGAGGAGACCCAGTACTTC.

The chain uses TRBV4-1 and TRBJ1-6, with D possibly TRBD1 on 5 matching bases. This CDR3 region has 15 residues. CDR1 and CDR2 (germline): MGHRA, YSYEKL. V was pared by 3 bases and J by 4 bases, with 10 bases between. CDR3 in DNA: TGCGCCAGCAGCCAGTTCAGGGTTTATAATTCACCCCTCCACTTT. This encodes CASSQFRVYNSPLHF.

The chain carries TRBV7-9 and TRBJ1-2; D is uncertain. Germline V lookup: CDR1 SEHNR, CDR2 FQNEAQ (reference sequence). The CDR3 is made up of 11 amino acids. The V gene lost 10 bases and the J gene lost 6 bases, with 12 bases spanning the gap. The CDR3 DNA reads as TGTGCCACCCGGCCGAGGGATGGCTACACCTTC. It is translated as CATRPRDGYTF.

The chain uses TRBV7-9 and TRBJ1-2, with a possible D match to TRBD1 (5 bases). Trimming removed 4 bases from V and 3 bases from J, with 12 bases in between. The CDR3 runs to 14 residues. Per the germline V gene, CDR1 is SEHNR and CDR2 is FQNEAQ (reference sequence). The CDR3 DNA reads TGTGCCAGCAGCTCTCGAGAGGGGCACTATGGCTACACCTTC. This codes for CASSSREGHYGYTF.

The CDR3 DNA is TGTGCCAGCAGACCCCCTAGCGGGAACACCGGGGAGCTGTTTTTT. Protein: CASRPPSGNTGELFF. The chain recombines TRBV27 with TRBJ2-2, with TRBD2 identical over 7 bases. The germline gives CDR1 MNHEY, CDR2 SMNVEV (reference sequence). CDR3 length: 15 residues. With V trimmed by 6 bases and J by 1 base, 5 bases remained unmatched.

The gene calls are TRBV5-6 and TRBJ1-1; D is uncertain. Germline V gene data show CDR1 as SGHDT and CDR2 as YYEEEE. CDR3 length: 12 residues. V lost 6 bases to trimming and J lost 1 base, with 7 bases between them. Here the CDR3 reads CASNRANTEAFF. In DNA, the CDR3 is TGTGCCAGCAATCGGGCGAACACTGAAGCTTTCTTT.

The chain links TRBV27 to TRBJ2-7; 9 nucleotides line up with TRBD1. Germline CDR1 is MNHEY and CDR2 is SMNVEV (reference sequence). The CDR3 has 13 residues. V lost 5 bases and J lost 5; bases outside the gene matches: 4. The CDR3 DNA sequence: TGTGCCAGCAGTACAGGGGGCAGGGACGAGCAGTACTTC. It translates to CASSTGGRDEQYF.

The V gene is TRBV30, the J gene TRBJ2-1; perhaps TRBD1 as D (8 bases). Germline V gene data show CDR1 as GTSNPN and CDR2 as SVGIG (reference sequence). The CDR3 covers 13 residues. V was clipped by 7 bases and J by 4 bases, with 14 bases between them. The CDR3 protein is CALYRGGYNEQFF. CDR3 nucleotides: TGTGCCTTGTACAGGGGGGGTTACAATGAGCAGTTCTTC.

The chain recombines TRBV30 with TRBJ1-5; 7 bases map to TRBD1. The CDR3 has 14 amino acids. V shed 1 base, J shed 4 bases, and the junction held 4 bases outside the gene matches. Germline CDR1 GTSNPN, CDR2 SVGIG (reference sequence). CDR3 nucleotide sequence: TGTGCCTGGAGTGGGGGACAGATTAATCAGCCCCAGCATTTT. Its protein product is CAWSGGQINQPQHF.

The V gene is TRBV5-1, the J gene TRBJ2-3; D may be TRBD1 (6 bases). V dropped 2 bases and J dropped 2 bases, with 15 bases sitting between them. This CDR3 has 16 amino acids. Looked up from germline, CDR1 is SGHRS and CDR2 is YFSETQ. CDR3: CASSFTGTQVTDTQYF. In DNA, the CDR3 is TGCGCCAGCAGCTTTACCGGGACACAAGTCACAGATACGCAGTATTTT.

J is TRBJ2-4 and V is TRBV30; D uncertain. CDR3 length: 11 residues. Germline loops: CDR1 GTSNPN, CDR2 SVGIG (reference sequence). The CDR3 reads CALQAPNIQYF. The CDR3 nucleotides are TGTGCGTTGCAGGCTCCTAACATTCAGTACTTC.

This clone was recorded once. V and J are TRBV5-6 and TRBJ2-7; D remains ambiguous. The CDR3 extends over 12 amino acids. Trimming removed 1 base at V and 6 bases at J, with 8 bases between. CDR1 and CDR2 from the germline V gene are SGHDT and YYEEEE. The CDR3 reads CASSLRSVEQYF. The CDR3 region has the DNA TGTGCCAGCAGCTTGAGGTCGGTCGAGCAGTACTTC.

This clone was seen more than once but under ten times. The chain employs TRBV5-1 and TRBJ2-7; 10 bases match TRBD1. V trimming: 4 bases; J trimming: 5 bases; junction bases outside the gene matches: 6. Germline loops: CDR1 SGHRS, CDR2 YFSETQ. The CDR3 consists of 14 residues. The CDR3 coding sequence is TGCGCCAGCAGCGGCGACAGGGGGCAGAACGAGCAGTACTTC. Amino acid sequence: CASSGDRGQNEQYF.

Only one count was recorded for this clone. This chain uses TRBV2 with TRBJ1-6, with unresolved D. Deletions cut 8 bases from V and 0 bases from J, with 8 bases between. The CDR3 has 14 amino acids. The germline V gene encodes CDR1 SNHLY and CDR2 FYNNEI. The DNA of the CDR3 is TGTGCCAGCGTACAGAGCTCCTATAATTCACCCCTCCACTTT. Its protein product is CASVQSSYNSPLHF.

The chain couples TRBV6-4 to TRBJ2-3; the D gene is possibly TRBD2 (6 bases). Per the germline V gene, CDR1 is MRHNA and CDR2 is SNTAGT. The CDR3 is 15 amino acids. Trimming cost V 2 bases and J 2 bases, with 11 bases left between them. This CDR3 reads CASSDGGSFTDTQYF. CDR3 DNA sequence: TGTGCCAGCAGTGACGGGGGGTCTTTCACAGATACGCAGTATTTT.

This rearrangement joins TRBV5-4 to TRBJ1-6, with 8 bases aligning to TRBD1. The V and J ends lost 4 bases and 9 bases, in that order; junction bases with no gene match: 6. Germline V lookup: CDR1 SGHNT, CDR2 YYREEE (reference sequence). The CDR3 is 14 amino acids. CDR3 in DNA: TGTGCCAGCAGCCCCAGGGGGCTGGGTTCACCCCTCCACTTT. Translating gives CASSPRGLGSPLHF.